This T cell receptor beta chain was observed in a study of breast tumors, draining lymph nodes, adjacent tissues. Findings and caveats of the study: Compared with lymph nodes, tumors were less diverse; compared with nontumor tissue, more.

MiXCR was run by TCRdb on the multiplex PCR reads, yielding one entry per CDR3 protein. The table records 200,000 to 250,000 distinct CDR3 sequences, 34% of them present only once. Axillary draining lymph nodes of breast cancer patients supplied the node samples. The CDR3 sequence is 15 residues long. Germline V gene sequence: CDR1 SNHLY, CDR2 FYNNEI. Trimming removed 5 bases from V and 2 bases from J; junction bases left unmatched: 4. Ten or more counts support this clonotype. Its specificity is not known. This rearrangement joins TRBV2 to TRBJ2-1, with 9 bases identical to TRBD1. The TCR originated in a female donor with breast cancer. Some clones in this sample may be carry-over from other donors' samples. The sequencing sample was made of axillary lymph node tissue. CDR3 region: CASSPTGGTYNEQFF. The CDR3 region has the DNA TGTGCCAGCAGTCCGACAGGGGGGACCTACAATGAGCAGTTCTTC.